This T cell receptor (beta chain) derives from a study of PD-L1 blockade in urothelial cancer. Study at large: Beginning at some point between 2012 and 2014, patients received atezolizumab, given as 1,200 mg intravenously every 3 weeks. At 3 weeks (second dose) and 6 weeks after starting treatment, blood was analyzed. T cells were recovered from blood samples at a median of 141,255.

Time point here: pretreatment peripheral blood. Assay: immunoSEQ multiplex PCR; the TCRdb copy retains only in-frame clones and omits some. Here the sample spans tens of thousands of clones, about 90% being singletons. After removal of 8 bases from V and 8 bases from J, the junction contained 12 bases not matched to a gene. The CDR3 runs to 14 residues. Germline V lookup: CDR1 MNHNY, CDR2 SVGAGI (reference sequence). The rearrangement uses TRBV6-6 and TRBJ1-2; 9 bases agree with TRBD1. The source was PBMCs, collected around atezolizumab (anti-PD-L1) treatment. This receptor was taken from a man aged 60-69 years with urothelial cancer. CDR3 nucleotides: TGTGCCAGCGCCCCAGGGACAGGGTTTCCAGGCTACACCTTC. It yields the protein CASAPGTGFPGYTF.